Included here is one T cell receptor beta chain sequence, with context. Germline lookup yields CDR1 SGHTA and CDR2 FQGNSA. The germline V and J ends were trimmed by 1 base and 3 bases, with 18 bases remaining between them. The CDR3 runs 18 residues. Per the original data handling: Estimation of nucleated cell counts relied on the amplification of reference gene primers. Measured with immunoSEQ multiplex PCR; TCRdb has only the in-frame clones, and not every one. The V and J calls and the clone size are those of that table, but D and trimming were determined from the DNA. Among fewer than 200,000 clones listed, about four fifths were seen once. These data belong to a study of blood T cell repertoires in COVID-19. Across the study: The United States, Italy and Spain supplied acute and convalescent COVID-19 samples. Sample material is recorded as cDNA or gDNA derived from T cells, B-cell-depleted T cells, or PBMCs.

Enrolment of Seattle patients took place during active infection, and they were followed longitudinally. The clonotype was recovered from a woman aged 55-70 years with COVID-19, enrolled during active disease. Sample: peripheral blood. The chain carries TRBV7-2 and TRBJ2-2; TRBD2 is a possible D gene (6 bases). The CDR3 loop is CASSLGPAGRQYTGELFF. The CDR3 DNA follows: TGTGCCAGCAGCTTAGGTCCGGCGGGGCGGCAATACACCGGGGAGCTGTTTTTT.